A single TCR beta chain is shown here with its context. What it recognizes is unknown. The data originate from a study of T cells after yellow fever vaccination. Notes on the study in general: Most clones from primary vaccination resurfaced after the booster (about 95% CD4, about 91% CD8).

It was through 5'RACE template switching that TCR cDNA was made, with a universal primer site and UMIs added. TCRdb processed the 5' RACE reads anew with MiXCR; each CDR3 protein has one entry. The table records some 400,000 distinct CDR3 sequences, about 19% of them present only once. V was shortened by 7 bases and J by 2 bases, with 14 bases between the two germline ends. CDR3 length: 14 residues. The germline CDR1 and CDR2 sequences are SEHNR and FQNEAQ (reference sequence). This TCR was recovered from a man aged 18 to 35 who received the YFV17D yellow fever vaccine. V is TRBV7-9 and J is TRBJ2-5, with D possibly matching TRBD2 (6 bases). The sample in question was PBMCs, obtained before the yellow fever booster vaccination. The CDR3 coding sequence is TGTGCCAGCACGTCCTACGGGGGACAAGAGACCCAGTACTTC. Residues: CASTSYGGQETQYF.